Listed here are 5 T cell receptor beta chains from one sample, sequenced in a study of post-analysis software for immune sequencing data. Included in the TCR beta cDNA libraries were unique molecular identifiers. MiXCR, applied by TCRdb to the PCR reads, yields one record per CDR3 protein. Here the sample spans around 250,000 distinct CDR3 sequences, roughly a third being singletons. Study results and limitations: The study found TRBV5-6, TRBV5-1 and TRBV20-1 among 4 or 5 TRBV segments more frequent in patients than controls.

Their antigens are not known. What was sequenced was blood. Source of these receptors: a girl aged 5-17 years with multiple sclerosis.

This clonotype was found many times. The J gene is TRBJ1-2, the V gene TRBV7-2; 7 nucleotides line up with TRBD1. Germline assignment: CDR1 SGHTA and CDR2 FQGNSA. This CDR3 contains 14 residues. Germline trimming cut 10 bases from V and 8 bases from J; bases unmatched to any gene: 16. The CDR3 region is CATTNPGGMYGYTF. The CDR3 DNA follows: TGTGCCACTACGAACCCAGGGGGAATGTACGGCTACACCTTC.

V usage is TRBV7-2 and J usage is TRBJ2-4; maybe TRBD2 (6 bases). CDR1 is SGHTA, CDR2 FQGNSA, per germline. The V end was cut by 5 bases, the J end by 0 bases, with 14 bases between. This CDR3 has 16 amino acids. CDR3 residues: CASSQPGELAKNIQYF. For the CDR3, the DNA is TGTGCCAGCAGCCAGCCGGGGGAACTAGCCAAAAACATTCAGTACTTC. Looking up the rest from reference TRBV7-2 and TRBJ2-4 gives the full variable domain: GAGVSQSPSNKVTEKGKDVELRCDPISGHTALYWYRQSLGQGLEFLIYFQGNSAPDKSGLPSDRFSAERTGGSVSTLTIQRTQQEDSAVYLCASSQPGELAKNIQYFGAGTRLSVL.

This clonotype was observed at least ten times. This chain links TRBV20-1 with TRBJ2-3; D call uncertain. Between the trimmed V and J ends, which lost 0 bases and 5 bases, there was a span of 12 bases. Germline CDR1 DFQATT, CDR2 SNEGSKA (reference sequence). This CDR3 has 14 residues. The CDR3 DNA reads TGCAGTGCTAGAGATTACGCCCGATTAGATACGCAGTATTTT. Its translation: CSARDYARLDTQYF.

Comments on this clonotype: At one end the junction does not follow the germline gene, possibly because of a read error. This chain links TRBV11-2 with TRBJ2-2; maybe TRBD2 (5 bases). CDR1 is SGHAT and CDR2 is FQNNGV in the germline V gene. This CDR3 has 14 amino acids. The DNA for the CDR3 is TGTGTCAGCCGGTCCTTGTCGGGGTCCGGGGAGCTGTTTTTT. This encodes CVSRSLSGSGELFF.

This clonotype was detected ten times or more. V usage is TRBV11-1 and J usage is TRBJ2-1; 11 nucleotides line up with TRBD2. Germline V CDR1 and CDR2: SGHAT, FQDESV (reference sequence). The CDR3 covers 16 residues. The V and J ends lost 5 bases and 3 bases, in that order; junction bases with no gene match: 6. The CDR3 is CASSAGLAGGYNEQFF. In DNA, the CDR3 is TGTGCCAGCAGCGCGGGGCTAGCGGGGGGCTACAATGAGCAGTTCTTC.